These 17 T cell receptor beta chains originate from one sample sequenced in a study of human T cells and chemical hapten exposure. MiXCR, applied by TCRdb to the RACE reads, yields one record per CDR3 protein. The table records under 200,000 distinct CDR3 sequences, 25% to 35% of them present only once. The time point here: patch test 3, about 24 weeks after DPC sensitization. As for treatment: therapeutic diphenylcyclopropenone sensitization with weekly scalp DPC. The specimen comprised whole blood, sampled in connection with sensitization to the hapten diphenylcyclopropenone (DPC). The receptors derive from a woman between 18 and 29 years old with alopecia areata. Some clones in this sample may be carry-over from other donors' samples.

This clonotype appeared once. The V call is TRBV7-2, the J call TRBJ2-7; D is ambiguous. Germline V gene sequence: CDR1 SGHTA, CDR2 FQGNSA. V was clipped by 0 bases and J by 7 bases, with 7 bases between them. This CDR3 spans 12 amino acids. The CDR3 DNA is TGTGCCAGCAGCTTAGCCCTGACAGAGCAGTACTTC. It yields the protein CASSLALTEQYF.

In this sample, this clonotype turned up a few times. The chain carries TRBV5-5 and TRBJ1-5, with a weak D call TRBD1 (5 bases). V was clipped by 2 bases and J by 7 bases, with 10 bases between them. Germline assignment: CDR1 SGHKS and CDR2 YYEKEE (reference sequence). The CDR3 length is 13 residues. In DNA form, the CDR3 reads TGTGCCAGCAGCTTCTTACAGGACCAGCCCCAGCATTTT. Residues: CASSFLQDQPQHF.

The chain links TRBV14 to TRBJ1-1; no reliable D call. Trimming took 3 bases from V and 4 from J, leaving 18 bases between them. Germline lookup yields CDR1 SGHDN and CDR2 FVKESK. CDR3 length: 16 residues. DNA for the CDR3: TGTGCCAGCAGCCAGTCCCTAAGGGTACGGGGCACTGAAGCTTTCTTT. Translating it yields CASSQSLRVRGTEAFF.

This clonotype has just a few counts. This chain joins TRBV15 and TRBJ1-1; tentative D call: TRBD1 (5 bases). V was clipped by 0 bases and J by 1 base, with 6 bases between them. CDR3 length: 14 amino acids. Germline CDR1 is LNHNV and CDR2 is YYDKDF (reference sequence). This chain's CDR3 is CATSRERGNTEAFF. CDR3 in DNA: TGTGCCACCAGCAGAGAAAGGGGGAACACTGAAGCTTTCTTT.

This clonotype appeared a few times. The V call is TRBV30, the J call TRBJ1-1, with no clear D. The ends were cut back, 4 bases at V and 7 bases at J, with 22 bases in the middle. The CDR3 is 15 residues long. Germline-derived CDR1 and CDR2 are GTSNPN and SVGIG (reference sequence). The CDR3 coding sequence is TGTGCCTGGATCCCGGACTCCAGGCTAGGGCGTGAAGCTTTCTTT. It translates to CAWIPDSRLGREAFF.

The V call is TRBV5-1, the J call TRBJ1-3; D call uncertain. Germline V lookup: CDR1 SGHRS, CDR2 YFSETQ. The CDR3 loop spans 14 amino acids. V dropped 0 bases and J dropped 3 bases, with 7 bases sitting between them. CDR3 sequence (DNA): TGCGCCAGCAGCTTGGAACAGAATGGAAACACCATATATTTT. Protein product: CASSLEQNGNTIYF.

This chain links TRBV29-1 with TRBJ2-5; D ambiguous. The ends were cut back, 4 bases at V and 1 base at J, with 10 bases in the middle. The CDR3 consists of 13 residues. The germline V gene has CDR1 SQVTM and CDR2 ANQGSEA. In DNA, the CDR3 is TGCAGCGTTGGGATAGGGCCCCAAGAGACCCAGTACTTC. Its protein is CSVGIGPQETQYF.

This clonotype came up many times. The V call is TRBV6-8, the J call TRBJ2-7; weak D call: TRBD1 (5 bases). Trimming took off 4 bases at V and 1 base at J, with 8 bases between the two ends. In germline, CDR1 is MNHGY, CDR2 SAAAGT. The CDR3 extends over 13 amino acids. The DNA of the CDR3 is TGTGCCAGCAGTTTGGGGCCATCCTACGAGCAGTACTTC. This translates into CASSLGPSYEQYF.

The genes are TRBV20-1 and TRBJ2-7, with 8 positions matching TRBD1. Losses at the gene ends were 1 base for V and 2 bases for J; bases not matched to a gene: 10. The CDR3 loop spans 16 amino acids. Germline-derived CDR1 and CDR2 are DFQATT and SNEGSKA (reference sequence). This CDR3 reads CSARGGRGQVTYEQYF. The CDR3 DNA reads TGCAGTGCTAGAGGGGGCAGGGGACAGGTTACCTACGAGCAGTACTTC.

The chain links TRBV7-2 to TRBJ1-1; D is ambiguous. This CDR3 contains 13 residues. Germline V lookup: CDR1 SGHTA, CDR2 FQGNSA. V was cut by 4 bases and J by 0 bases, with 6 bases left in between. The CDR3 region has the DNA TGTGCCAGCAGCTACGGATTGAACACTGAAGCTTTCTTT. Encoded protein: CASSYGLNTEAFF. Filled out from reference TRBV7-2 and TRBJ1-1, the complete variable domain reads GAGVSQSPSNKVTEKGKDVELRCDPISGHTALYWYRQSLGQGLEFLIYFQGNSAPDKSGLPSDRFSAERTGGSVSTLTIQRTQQEDSAVYLCASSYGLNTEAFFGQGTRLTVV.

On this clonotype itself: The junction departs from germline at one end; a sequencing error may be responsible. The rearrangement links TRBV12-3 or TRBV12-4 to TRBJ2-7; D may correspond to TRBD1 or TRBD2 (5 bases each). The CDR3 spans 12 residues. CDR3 sequence: CASSLDLGTKHF. The CDR3 region has the DNA TGTGCCAGCAGTTTAGACTTGGGGACCAAGCACTTC.

This clonotype was detected ten times or more. The chain combines TRBV5-1 with TRBJ2-2; D ambiguous. The CDR3 consists of 15 residues. Germline CDR1 is SGHRS and CDR2 is YFSETQ. V was cut by 2 bases and J by 0 bases, with 8 bases left in between. CDR3 loop: CASSLRVTNTGELFF. The CDR3 coding sequence is TGCGCCAGCAGCTTAAGGGTTACGAACACCGGGGAGCTGTTTTTT.

This chain joins TRBV5-1 and TRBJ2-7; 8 bases match TRBD1. Looked up from germline, CDR1 is SGHRS and CDR2 is YFSETQ. Germline trimming cut 1 base from V and 5 bases from J; bases unmatched to any gene: 5. The length of the CDR3 is 14 residues. CDR3 nucleotides: TGCGCCAGCAGCTTGCAGGGGGCGTATGACGAGCAGTACTTC. Its translation is CASSLQGAYDEQYF.

This clonotype was detected only a few times. J is TRBJ2-1 and V is TRBV12-3 or TRBV12-4, with D perhaps matching TRBD1 (5 bases). This CDR3 is 14 amino acids long. V was shortened by 3 bases and J by 9 bases, with 15 bases between the two germline ends. CDR3 sequence reads: CASSFGLGASEQFF. The CDR3 coding sequence is TGTGCCAGCAGTTTTGGGCTAGGGGCTTCTGAGCAGTTCTTC.

The chain links TRBV3-1 to TRBJ2-7; D is undetermined. The ends were cut back, 3 bases at V and 2 bases at J, with 11 bases in the middle. Germline V gene sequence: CDR1 LGHDT, CDR2 YNNKEL (reference sequence). There are 14 residues in the CDR3. DNA for the CDR3: TGTGCCAGCAGCCAGAGAGAAGGGACCTACGAGCAGTACTTC. It specifies CASSQREGTYEQYF.

This clonotype was seen a handful of times. The chain joins TRBV7-9 to TRBJ2-5; weak D call: TRBD1 (5 bases). This CDR3 has 14 residues. V was trimmed by 5 bases and J by 2 bases, leaving 12 bases between them. Germline V gene data show CDR1 as SEHNR and CDR2 as FQNEAQ (reference sequence). CDR3 nucleotides: TGTGCCAGCAGCCCGCCAGGGTCGCAAGAGACCCAGTACTTC. Translated, it gives CASSPPGSQETQYF.

There are a few counts of this clonotype. The genes are TRBV20-1 and TRBJ1-1; D uncertain. The V gene lost 7 bases and the J gene lost 6 bases, with 9 bases spanning the gap. The CDR3 consists of 10 residues. Germline V gene data show CDR1 as DFQATT and CDR2 as SNEGSKA (reference sequence). This chain's CDR3 is CSVRSPEAFF. The CDR3 coding sequence is TGCAGTGTCAGAAGTCCTGAAGCTTTCTTT.